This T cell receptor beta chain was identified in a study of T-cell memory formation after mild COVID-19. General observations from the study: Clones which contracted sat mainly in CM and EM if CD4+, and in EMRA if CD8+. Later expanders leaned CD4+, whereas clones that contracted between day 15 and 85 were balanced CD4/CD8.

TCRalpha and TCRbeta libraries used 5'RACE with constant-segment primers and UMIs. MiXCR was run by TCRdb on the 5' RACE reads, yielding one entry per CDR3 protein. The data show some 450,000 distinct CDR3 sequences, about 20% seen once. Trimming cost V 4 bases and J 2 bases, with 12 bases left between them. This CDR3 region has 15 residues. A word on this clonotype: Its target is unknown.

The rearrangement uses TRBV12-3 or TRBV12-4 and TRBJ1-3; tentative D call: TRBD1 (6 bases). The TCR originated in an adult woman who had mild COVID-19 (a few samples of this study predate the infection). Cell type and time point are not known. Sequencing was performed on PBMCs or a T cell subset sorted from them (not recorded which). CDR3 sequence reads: CASSSRQGPGNTIYF. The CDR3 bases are TGTGCCAGCAGTTCAAGGCAGGGGCCTGGAAACACCATATATTTT.